Each of the 16 T cell receptor beta chains below was sequenced from the same sample in a study of blood T cell repertoires in COVID-19. Measured with immunoSEQ multiplex PCR; TCRdb has only the in-frame clones, and not every one. The sample has about 130,000 clones, approximately 86% seen once. Sequencing input: PBMCs or T cells enriched from blood (not recorded which). Receptors originate from a woman in her 50s who had recovered from COVID-19.

CDR3 loop: CASSQDIARIDEQFF. The CDR3 DNA follows: TGCGCCAGCAGCCAAGATATTGCCAGGATCGATGAGCAGTTCTTC. The gene calls are TRBV4-1 and TRBJ2-1, with D unclear. Germline CDR1 is MGHRA and CDR2 is YSYEKL. CDR3 size: 15 residues. V was pared by 0 bases and J by 8 bases, with 14 bases between.

The chain combines TRBV10-1 with TRBJ2-5; D is perhaps TRBD1 (6 bases). The germline CDR1 and CDR2 sequences are WNHNN and SYGVQD (reference sequence). The CDR3 runs 16 residues. V dropped 0 bases and J dropped 5 bases, with 16 bases sitting between them. The CDR3 DNA sequence: TGCGCCAGCAGTGAGTCTGGGGGCTCGGGGATGGAGACCCAGTACTTC. Residues: CASSESGGSGMETQYF.

The chain joins TRBV29-1 to TRBJ2-7, with TRBD1 identical over 7 bases. After removal of 1 base from V and 0 bases from J, the junction contained 3 bases not matched to a gene. Germline V gene sequence: CDR1 SQVTM, CDR2 ANQGSEA. The CDR3 spans 14 residues. The CDR3 DNA reads as TGCAGCGTTGAAGGGGACAGCAGCTCCTACGAGCAGTACTTC. This encodes CSVEGDSSSYEQYF.

This clone showed up just a few times. The sample contains more than one DNA sequence encoding this CDR3. The J gene is TRBJ1-2, the V gene TRBV30; tentative D call: TRBD1 (5 bases). Germline V lookup: CDR1 GTSNPN, CDR2 SVGIG (reference sequence). CDR3 length: 13 residues. Trimming removed 5 bases from V and 4 bases from J, with 14 bases in between. The CDR3 nucleotides read TGTGCCTGGGACCAGGGTCTGGTCTATGGCTACACCTTC. This gives the protein CAWDQGLVYGYTF. The entire variable domain, with the rest obtained from reference TRBV30 and TRBJ1-2, is as follows: SQTIHQWPATLVQPVGSPLSLECTVEGTSNPNLYWYRQAAGRGLQLLFYSVGIGQISSEVPQNLSASRPQDRQFILSSKKLLLSDSGFYLCAWDQGLVYGYTFGSGTRLTVV.

This clone has a handful of counts. The J gene is TRBJ2-2, the V gene TRBV7-9; 8 bases map to TRBD1. The junction had 11 bases not matched to a gene; V was cut back by 5 bases and J by 3 bases. There are 17 residues in the CDR3. The V gene's germline CDR1 is SEHNR and CDR2 FQNEAQ (reference sequence). For the CDR3, the DNA is TGTGCCAGCAGCCGTCTCGACAGGGGTAAAGACACCGGGGAGCTGTTTTTT. Translating it yields CASSRLDRGKDTGELFF.

The chain combines TRBV19 with TRBJ2-1; 7 nucleotides agree with TRBD1. The CDR3 loop spans 17 amino acids. Germline CDR1 reads LNHDA; CDR2 reads SQIVND (reference sequence). With 8 bases clipped from V and 0 bases from J, the junction kept 13 bases outside the gene matches. DNA of the CDR3: TGTGCCAGTCAAAAGCGGCCGGGACAGAGCTCCTACAATGAGCAGTTCTTC. Its protein product is CASQKRPGQSSYNEQFF.

The rearrangement joins TRBV19 to TRBJ2-1, with TRBD1 identical over 10 bases. The CDR3 covers 14 residues. The ends lost 5 bases at V and 6 bases at J; junction bases unmatched: 4. Germline V gene sequence: CDR1 LNHDA, CDR2 SQIVND (reference sequence). CDR3 bases: TGTGCCAGTAGTCCAGACAGGGGGCTCAATGAGCAGTTCTTC. Amino acids: CASSPDRGLNEQFF. The complete variable domain, with remaining parts taken from reference TRBV19 and TRBJ2-1, reads DGGITQSPKYLFRKEGQNVTLSCEQNLNHDAMYWYRQDPGQGLRLIYYSQIVNDFQKGDIAEGYSVSREKKESFPLTVTSAQKNPTAFYLCASSPDRGLNEQFFGPGTRLTVL.

The rearrangement uses TRBV2 and TRBJ2-5; D is unresolved. This CDR3 is built from 12 residues. Germline CDR1 SNHLY, CDR2 FYNNEI. The ends were cut back, 4 bases at V and 9 bases at J, with 12 bases in the middle. The CDR3: CASSVGGMAQYF. The CDR3 DNA follows: TGTGCCAGCAGTGTAGGCGGAATGGCCCAGTACTTC.

J is TRBJ2-1 and V is TRBV27; no definite D call. The CDR3 has 13 residues. Trimming shortened V by 3 bases and J by 5 bases, and 8 bases separated the two germline ends. Germline V gene data show CDR1 as MNHEY and CDR2 as SMNVEV (reference sequence). CDR3 DNA: TGTGCCAGCAGTTTCGCGGCCAACAATGAGCAGTTCTTC. Residues: CASSFAANNEQFF.

This clone was recorded a few times. The gene calls are TRBV2 and TRBJ2-7; 8 bases are shared with TRBD1. Germline CDR1 SNHLY, CDR2 FYNNEI. J lost 1 base, V lost 6 bases, and 5 bases had no gene match. The CDR3 sequence is 14 residues long. The CDR3 nucleotides are TGTGCCAGCAGGAGGACAGGGTGGTCCTACGAGCAGTACTTC. It translates to CASRRTGWSYEQYF.

The chain uses TRBV6-1 and TRBJ2-7; 10 bases fit TRBD1. After removal of 6 bases from V and 1 base from J, the junction contained 6 bases not matched to a gene. Germline lookup yields CDR1 MNHNS and CDR2 SASEGT. The CDR3 covers 15 residues. The CDR3 loop is CASSEPGQGSYEQYF. The CDR3 DNA follows: TGTGCCAGCAGCGAACCGGGACAGGGGTCCTACGAGCAGTACTTC.

The chain is built from TRBV9 and TRBJ1-1; TRBD1 agrees at 11 bases. With V trimmed by 3 bases and J by 5 bases, 3 bases remained unmatched. This CDR3 comprises 14 residues. Germline V CDR1 and CDR2: SGDLS, YYNGEE. CDR3 sequence: CASSDRDRGTEAFF. As DNA, the CDR3 is TGTGCCAGCAGCGACCGGGACAGGGGGACTGAAGCTTTCTTT.

The CDR3 bases are TGTGCCAGTAGTATAGAGTCCGGACTGCGCTCCTACGAGCAGTACTTC. It specifies CASSIESGLRSYEQYF. The chain joins TRBV19 to TRBJ2-7; TRBD2 might be the D (5 bases). The CDR3 is made up of 16 amino acids. From germline, CDR1 is LNHDA and CDR2 SQIVND (reference sequence). V was cut by 0 bases and J by 0 bases, with 12 bases left in between.

V and J are TRBV9 and TRBJ1-3; the D is unclear. Trimming cost V 0 bases and J 4 bases, with 11 bases left between them. Germline-derived CDR1 and CDR2 are SGDLS and YYNGEE. The CDR3 has 15 residues. CDR3 sequence reads: CASSVGAGSGNTIYF. The CDR3 region has the DNA TGTGCCAGCAGCGTAGGGGCAGGATCAGGAAACACCATATATTTT.

The V call is TRBV25-1, the J call TRBJ1-4, with D uncertain. This CDR3 comprises 15 residues. Germline-derived CDR1 and CDR2 are MGHDK and SYGVNS. The V gene lost 5 bases and the J gene lost 0 bases, with 10 bases spanning the gap. The CDR3 DNA sequence: TGTGCCAGCAGTTTTACGGGAGCAACTAATGAAAAACTGTTTTTT. Protein sequence: CASSFTGATNEKLFF.

The chain is built from TRBV11-3 and TRBJ1-2; D may be TRBD1 (6 bases). CDR3 size: 12 residues. The germline CDR1 and CDR2 sequences are SGHNT and YENEEA. V was trimmed by 3 bases and J by 6 bases, leaving 8 bases between them. The CDR3 DNA follows: TGTGCCAGCAGCTTTAGGGACAATGGCTACACCTTC. As protein: CASSFRDNGYTF.